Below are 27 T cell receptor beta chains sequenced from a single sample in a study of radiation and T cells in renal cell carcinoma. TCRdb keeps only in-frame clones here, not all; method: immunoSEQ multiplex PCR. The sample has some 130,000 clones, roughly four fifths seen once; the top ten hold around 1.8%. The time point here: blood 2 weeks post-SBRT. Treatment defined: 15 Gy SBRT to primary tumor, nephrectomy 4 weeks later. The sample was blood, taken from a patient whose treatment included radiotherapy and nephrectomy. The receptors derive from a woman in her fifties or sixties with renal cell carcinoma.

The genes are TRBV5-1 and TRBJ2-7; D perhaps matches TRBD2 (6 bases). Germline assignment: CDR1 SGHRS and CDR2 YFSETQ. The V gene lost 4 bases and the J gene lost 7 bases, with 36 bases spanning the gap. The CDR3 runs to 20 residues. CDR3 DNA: TGCGCCAGCAGCCCCGGAGGGGCGGTAAAAGACAATTCGGCCCCTTGGGAGCAGTACTTC. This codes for CASSPGGAVKDNSAPWEQYF.

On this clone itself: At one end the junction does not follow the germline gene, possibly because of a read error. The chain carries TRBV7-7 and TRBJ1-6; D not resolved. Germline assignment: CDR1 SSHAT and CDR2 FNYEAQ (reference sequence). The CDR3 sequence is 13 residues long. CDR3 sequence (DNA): TGTGCTAGCAGCTTAGGTGGTAATTCACCCCTCCACTTT. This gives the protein CASSLGGNSPLHF. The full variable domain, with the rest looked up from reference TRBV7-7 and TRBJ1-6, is GAGVSQSPRYKVTKRGQDVTLRCDPISSHATLYWYQQALGQGPEFLTYFNYEAQPDKSGLPSDRFSAERPEGSISTLTIQRTEQRDSAMYRCASSLGGNSPLHFGNGTRLTVT.

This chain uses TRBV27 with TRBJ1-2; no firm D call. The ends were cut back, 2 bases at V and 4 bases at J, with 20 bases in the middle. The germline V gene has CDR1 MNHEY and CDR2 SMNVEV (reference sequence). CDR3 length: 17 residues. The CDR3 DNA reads TGTGCCAGCAGTTTAGCCCCCGGGCCTTACGAGCGCTATGGCTACACCTTC. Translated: CASSLAPGPYERYGYTF.

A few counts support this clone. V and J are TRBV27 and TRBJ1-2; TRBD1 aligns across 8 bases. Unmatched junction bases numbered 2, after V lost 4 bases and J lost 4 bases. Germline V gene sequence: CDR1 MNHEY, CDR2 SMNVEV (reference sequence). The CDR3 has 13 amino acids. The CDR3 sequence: CASSSTGAYGYTF. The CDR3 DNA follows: TGTGCCAGCAGTTCGACAGGGGCCTATGGCTACACCTTC.

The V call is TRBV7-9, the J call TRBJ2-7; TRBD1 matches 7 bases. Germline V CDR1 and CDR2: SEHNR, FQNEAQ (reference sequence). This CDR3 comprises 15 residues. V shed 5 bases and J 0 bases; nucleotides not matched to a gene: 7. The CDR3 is CASSPQGQNSYEQYF. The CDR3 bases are TGTGCCAGCAGCCCACAGGGACAGAACTCCTACGAGCAGTACTTC.

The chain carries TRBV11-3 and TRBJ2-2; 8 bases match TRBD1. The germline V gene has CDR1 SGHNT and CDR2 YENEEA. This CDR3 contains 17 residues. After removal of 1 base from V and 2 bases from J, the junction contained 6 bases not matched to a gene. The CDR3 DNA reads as TGTGCCAGCAGCTTAGGCAGGACAGGGTATAACACCGGGGAGCTGTTTTTT. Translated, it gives CASSLGRTGYNTGELFF. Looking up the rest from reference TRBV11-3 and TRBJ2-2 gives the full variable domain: EAGVVQSPRYKIIEKKQPVAFWCNPISGHNTLYWYLQNLGQGPELLIRYENEEAVDDSQLPKDRFSAERLKGVDSTLKIQPAELGDSAVYLCASSLGRTGYNTGELFFGEGSRLTVL.

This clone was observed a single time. CDR3 coding DNA: TGTGCCAGCAGTGGGGACATGAACTATGGCTACACCTTC. Residues: CASSGDMNYGYTF. This chain uses TRBV6-5 with TRBJ1-2; D possibly corresponds to TRBD1 (6 bases). V was cut by 5 bases and J by 2 bases, with 9 bases left in between. The germline gives CDR1 MNHEY, CDR2 SVGAGI. This CDR3 is 13 amino acids long.

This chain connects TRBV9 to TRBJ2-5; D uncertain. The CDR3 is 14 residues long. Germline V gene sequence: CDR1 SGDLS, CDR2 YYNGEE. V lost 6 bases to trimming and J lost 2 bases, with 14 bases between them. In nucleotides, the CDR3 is TGTGCCAGCAACCCTAGTCTATTTCAAGAGACCCAGTACTTC. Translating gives CASNPSLFQETQYF.

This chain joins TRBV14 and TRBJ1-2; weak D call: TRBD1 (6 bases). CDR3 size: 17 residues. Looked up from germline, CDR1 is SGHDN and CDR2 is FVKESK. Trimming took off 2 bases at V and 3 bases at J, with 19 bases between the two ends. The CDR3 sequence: CASSQRWQGRVDYGYTF. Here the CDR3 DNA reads TGTGCCAGCAGCCAACGGTGGCAGGGGAGAGTGGACTATGGCTACACCTTC.

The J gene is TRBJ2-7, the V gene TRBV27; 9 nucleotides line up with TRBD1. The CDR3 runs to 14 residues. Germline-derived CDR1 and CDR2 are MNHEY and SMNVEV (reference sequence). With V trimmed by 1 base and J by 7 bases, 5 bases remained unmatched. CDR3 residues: CASSLLGQGREQYF. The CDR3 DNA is TGTGCCAGCAGTTTATTAGGACAGGGGAGGGAGCAGTACTTC.

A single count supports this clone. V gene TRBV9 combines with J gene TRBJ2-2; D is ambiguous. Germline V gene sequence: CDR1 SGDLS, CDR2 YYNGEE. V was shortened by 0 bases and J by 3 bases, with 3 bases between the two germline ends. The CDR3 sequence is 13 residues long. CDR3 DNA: TGTGCCAGCAGCGTAGACGACACCGGGGAGCTGTTTTTT. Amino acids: CASSVDDTGELFF.

The CDR3 DNA reads as TGTGCCACCAGCGGAACCCCCAGGGCGCGGGGCACTTACGAGCAGTACTTC. Translated: CATSGTPRARGTYEQYF. The genes are TRBV15 and TRBJ2-7; D might be TRBD2 (6 bases). Germline V lookup: CDR1 LNHNV, CDR2 YYDKDF (reference sequence). The CDR3 sequence is 17 residues long. Trimming took 5 bases from V and 4 from J, leaving 24 bases between them.

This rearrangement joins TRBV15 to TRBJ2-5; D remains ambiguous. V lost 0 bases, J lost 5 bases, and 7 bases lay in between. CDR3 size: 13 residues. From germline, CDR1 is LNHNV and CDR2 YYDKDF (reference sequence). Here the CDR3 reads CATSRDWRETQYF. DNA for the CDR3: TGTGCCACCAGCAGAGATTGGCGGGAGACCCAGTACTTC.

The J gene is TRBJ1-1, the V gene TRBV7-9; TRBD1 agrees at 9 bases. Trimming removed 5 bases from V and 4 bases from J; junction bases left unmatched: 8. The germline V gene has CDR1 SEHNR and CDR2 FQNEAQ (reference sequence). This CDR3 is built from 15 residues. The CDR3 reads CASSGRTGEATEAFF. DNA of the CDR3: TGTGCCAGCAGCGGCAGGACAGGGGAGGCCACTGAAGCTTTCTTT.

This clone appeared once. For the CDR3, the DNA is TGCGCCAGCAGCTTGGTGGACGGGGGAGATGGCTACACCTTC. Protein: CASSLVDGGDGYTF. This chain joins TRBV5-1 and TRBJ1-2; D might be TRBD1 (5 bases). The V gene lost 0 bases and the J gene lost 6 bases, with 12 bases spanning the gap. The CDR3 length is 14 residues. The germline gives CDR1 SGHRS, CDR2 YFSETQ.

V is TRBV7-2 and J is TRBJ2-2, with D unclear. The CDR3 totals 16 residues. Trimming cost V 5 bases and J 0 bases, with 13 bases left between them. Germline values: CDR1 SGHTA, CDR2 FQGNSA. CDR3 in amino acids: CASSDSRNANTGELFF. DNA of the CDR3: TGTGCCAGCAGCGATAGCAGGAACGCGAACACCGGGGAGCTGTTTTTT.

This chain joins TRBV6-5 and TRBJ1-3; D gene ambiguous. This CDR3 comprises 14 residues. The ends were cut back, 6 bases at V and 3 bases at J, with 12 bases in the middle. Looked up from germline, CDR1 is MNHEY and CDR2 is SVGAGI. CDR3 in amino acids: CASSRVGFGNTIYF. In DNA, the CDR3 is TGTGCCAGCAGCCGCGTTGGTTTTGGAAACACCATATATTTT.

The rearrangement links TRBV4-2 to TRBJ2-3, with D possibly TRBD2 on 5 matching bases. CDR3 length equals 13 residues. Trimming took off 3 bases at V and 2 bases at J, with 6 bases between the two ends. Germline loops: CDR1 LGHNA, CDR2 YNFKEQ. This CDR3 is CASSHLATDTQYF. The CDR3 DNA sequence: TGTGCCAGCAGCCACCTAGCCACAGATACGCAGTATTTT.

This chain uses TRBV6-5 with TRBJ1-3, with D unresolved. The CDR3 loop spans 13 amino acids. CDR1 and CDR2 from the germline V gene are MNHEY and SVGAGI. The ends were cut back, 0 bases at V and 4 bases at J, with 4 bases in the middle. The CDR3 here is CASSYSPGNTIYF. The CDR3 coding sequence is TGTGCCAGCAGTTACTCCCCCGGAAACACCATATATTTT.

The chain's CDR3 is CASSLGGSGTNEKLFF. CDR3 bases: TGTGCCAGCAGCTTAGGGGGGAGTGGGACTAATGAAAAACTGTTTTTT. This chain joins TRBV7-2 and TRBJ1-4, with a weak D call TRBD1 (5 bases). From germline, CDR1 is SGHTA and CDR2 FQGNSA. The CDR3 has 16 amino acids. With 1 base removed from V and 2 bases from J, the gap between germline ends came to 11 bases.

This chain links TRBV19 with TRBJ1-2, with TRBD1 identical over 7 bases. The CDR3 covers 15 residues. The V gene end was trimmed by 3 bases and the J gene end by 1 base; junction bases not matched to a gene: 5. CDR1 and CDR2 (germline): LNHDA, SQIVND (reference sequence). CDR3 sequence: CASSMGTVLNYGYTF. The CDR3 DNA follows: TGTGCCAGTAGTATGGGGACAGTCCTTAACTATGGCTACACCTTC.

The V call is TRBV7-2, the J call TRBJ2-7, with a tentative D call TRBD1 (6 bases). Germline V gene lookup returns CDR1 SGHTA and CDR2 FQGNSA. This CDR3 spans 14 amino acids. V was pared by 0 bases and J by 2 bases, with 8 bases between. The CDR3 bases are TGTGCCAGCAGCTTAGCCAGGGGCGCCTACGAGCAGTACTTC. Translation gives CASSLARGAYEQYF.

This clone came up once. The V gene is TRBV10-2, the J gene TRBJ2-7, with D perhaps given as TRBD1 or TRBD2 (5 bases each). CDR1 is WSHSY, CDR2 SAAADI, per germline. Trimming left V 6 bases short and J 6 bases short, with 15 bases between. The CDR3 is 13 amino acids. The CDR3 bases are TGCGCCAGCAGCCCCGCCGGTGGGGGCGAGCAGTACTTC. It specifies CASSPAGGGEQYF.

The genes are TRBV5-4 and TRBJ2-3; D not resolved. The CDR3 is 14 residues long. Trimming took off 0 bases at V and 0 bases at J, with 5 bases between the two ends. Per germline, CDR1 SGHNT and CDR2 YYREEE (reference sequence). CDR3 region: CASSLESSTDTQYF. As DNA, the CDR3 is TGTGCCAGCAGCTTGGAATCGAGCACAGATACGCAGTATTTT. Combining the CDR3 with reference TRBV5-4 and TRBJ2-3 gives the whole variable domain ETGVTQSPTHLIKTRGQQVTLRCSSQSGHNTVSWYQQALGQGPQFIFQYYREEENGRGNFPPRFSGLQFPNYSSELNVNALELDDSALYLCASSLESSTDTQYFGPGTRLTVL.

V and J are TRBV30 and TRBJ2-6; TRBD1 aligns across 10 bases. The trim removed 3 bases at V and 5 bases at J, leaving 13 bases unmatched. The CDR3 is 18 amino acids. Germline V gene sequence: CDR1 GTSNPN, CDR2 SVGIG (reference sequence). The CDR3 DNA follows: TGTGCCTGGAGGGTCCCGGGACAGGGGATACTTAGGGCCAACGTCCTGACTTTC. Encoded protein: CAWRVPGQGILRANVLTF.

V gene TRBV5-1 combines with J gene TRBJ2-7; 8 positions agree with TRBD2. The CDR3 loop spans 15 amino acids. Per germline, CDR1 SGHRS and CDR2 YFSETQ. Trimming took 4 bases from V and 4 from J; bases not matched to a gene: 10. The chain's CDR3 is CASSPLSGEGYEQYF. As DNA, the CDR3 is TGCGCCAGCAGCCCCCTTAGCGGGGAGGGGTACGAGCAGTACTTC. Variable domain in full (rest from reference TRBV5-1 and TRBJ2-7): KAGVTQTPRYLIKTRGQQVTLSCSPISGHRSVSWYQQTPGQGLQFLFEYFSETQRNKGNFPGRFSGRQFSNSRSEMNVSTLELGDSALYLCASSPLSGEGYEQYFGPGTRLTVT.

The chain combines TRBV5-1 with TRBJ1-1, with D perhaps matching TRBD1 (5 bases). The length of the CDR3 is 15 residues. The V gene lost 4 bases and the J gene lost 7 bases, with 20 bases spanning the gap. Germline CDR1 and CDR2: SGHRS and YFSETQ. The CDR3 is CASSTGNGAADEAFF. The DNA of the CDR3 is TGCGCCAGCAGCACTGGTAATGGGGCGGCCGATGAAGCTTTCTTT.